This T cell receptor (beta chain) was profiled in a study of cytomegalovirus exposure and HLA in healthy donors. Study information: Of roughly 400 genotyped donors, 81% grouped in the Caucasian-associated ancestry cluster.

The PCR contained 60 Vbeta and 13 Jbeta primers. The method was immunoSEQ multiplex PCR; TCRdb's version includes in-frame clones alone and lacks a portion of them. The sample carries approximately 110,000 clones, approximately 80% recorded once. This clone showed up just once. The target antigen is unknown. Points from the study as a whole: Among TCR beta chains of equal frequency, HLA-associated ones were more clonally expanded in a later analysis. Reportedly, HLA-A and HLA-B alleles of most subjects were accurately predicted from TCR beta.

The source of this sequence is a woman in her forties in good health and CMV-seropositive. The specimen was PBMCs.

CDR3 coding DNA: TGTGCCAGCAGCCAAGGACAGGCTAGCGGAGGCACAGATACGCAGTATTTT. Amino acids: CASSQGQASGGTDTQYF. V is TRBV4-2 and J is TRBJ2-3; possibly TRBD2 for D (7 bases). CDR1 is LGHNA and CDR2 is YNFKEQ in the germline V gene. Trimming removed 1 base at V and 1 base at J, with 15 bases between. The CDR3 is 17 amino acids.